Presented here are 25 T cell receptor beta chains from one specimen sequenced in a study of T-cell reconstitution after alpha-beta-depleted transplantation in children (dated by TCRdb to about 2016). Taken with the paper, the label for treatment or condition translates to: allogeneic hematopoietic cell transplantation with graft depleted of TCRalphabeta T cells and CD19 B cells. Library preparation employed PCR. Sequencing used an Illumina HiSeq 2500. TCR library preparation used molecular barcoding, with unique molecular identifiers applied to normalize quantification of the TCRbeta repertoire. TCRdb reprocessed the public reads (quality trimming at Q25 with fastp, clone calling with MiXCR) and kept in-frame beta chains. Every CDR3 protein is listed once, alongside the most common genes and DNA of its rows. This sample is represented by about 980,000 distinct CDR3 sequences; roughly 29% of them were singletons. Jointly, the top ten make up about 28% of the sample.

Specimen: PBMCs, mostly from graft donor cells, collected 360 days after TCRalphabeta/CD19-depleted stem cell transplant. The source is a boy under two years old who had a stem cell transplant for SCID, so the T cells may come from the graft donor.

This clonotype was detected ten times or more. The chain is built from TRBV12-3 or TRBV12-4 and TRBJ2-6; 8 bases are shared with TRBD1. The CDR3 runs to 17 residues. Germline trimming cut 1 base from V and 2 bases from J; bases unmatched to any gene: 4. CDR3 loop: CASSLGQGKPGANVLTF. The CDR3 DNA sequence: TGTGCCAGCAGTTTAGGACAGGGGAAGCCTGGGGCCAACGTCCTGACTTTC.

A single count supports this clonotype. In nucleotides, the CDR3 is TGTGCCAGCAGTGTCAACAGGGGGGTGACCGGGGAGCTGTTTTTT. Translation: CASSVNRGVTGELFF. J is TRBJ2-2 and V is TRBV2; 8 positions match TRBD1. The CDR3 is made up of 15 amino acids. In germline, CDR1 is SNHLY, CDR2 FYNNEI. Trimming cost V 4 bases and J 5 bases; bases outside gene matches: 6.

J is TRBJ2-1 and V is TRBV29-1, with D possibly being TRBD2 (6 bases). The V end was cut by 5 bases, the J end by 0 bases, with 20 bases between. The CDR3 runs 17 residues. Germline V gene data show CDR1 as SQVTM and CDR2 as ANQGSEA. The CDR3, as DNA: TGCAGCGTTCCAGTCCAGGGACTGGGGGGCTCCTACAATGAGCAGTTCTTC. Its translation: CSVPVQGLGGSYNEQFF.

A few counts support this clonotype. The chain employs TRBV27 and TRBJ2-1, with TRBD2 matching 10 bases. The CDR3 has 16 residues. With V trimmed by 2 bases and J by 10 bases, 11 bases remained unmatched. Germline CDR1 MNHEY, CDR2 SMNVEV (reference sequence). The CDR3 here is CASSLGQRGGRREQFF. CDR3 nucleotides: TGTGCCAGCAGTTTAGGGCAGCGGGGGGGCCGGAGAGAGCAGTTCTTC.

Details on this clonotype: The CDR3 carries no conserved terminal phenylalanine or tryptophan, so it likely arises from a read error. The chain combines TRBV20-1 with TRBJ2-3; weak D call: TRBD2 (6 bases). Trimming removed 5 bases from V and 3 bases from J, with 12 bases in between. Looked up from germline, CDR1 is DFQATT and CDR2 is SNEGSKA (reference sequence). The CDR3 sequence is 13 residues long. The CDR3 nucleotides are TGCAGTGCTCGTTGGAGGGGTACAGATACGCAGTATTTG. Its protein product is CSARWRGTDTQYL.

V gene TRBV11-1 combines with J gene TRBJ1-1; D may be TRBD1 (5 bases). Trimming pared 4 bases from V and 0 bases from J, leaving 15 bases between. Germline V lookup: CDR1 SGHAT, CDR2 FQDESV (reference sequence). This CDR3 contains 16 residues. This chain's CDR3 is CASSSAWRGMNTEAFF. CDR3 sequence (DNA): TGTGCCAGCAGCTCGGCCTGGCGGGGGATGAACACTGAAGCTTTCTTT.

This clonotype has only one observation. V is TRBV19 and J is TRBJ2-7; perhaps TRBD2 as D (7 bases). There are 15 residues in the CDR3. Germline-derived CDR1 and CDR2 are LNHDA and SQIVND (reference sequence). V lost 6 bases and J 0 bases, leaving 15 bases between the germline ends. CDR3 amino acids: CASSHGGLSSYEQYF. Here the CDR3 DNA reads TGTGCCAGTAGCCACGGGGGGCTAAGCTCCTACGAGCAGTACTTC.

The genes are TRBV12-3 or TRBV12-4 and TRBJ2-5; 9 positions agree with TRBD2. The CDR3 loop spans 18 amino acids. V shed 6 bases, J shed 3 bases, and the junction held 17 bases outside the gene matches. The CDR3: CASSPPAAGGGEEETQYF. CDR3 bases: TGTGCCAGCAGCCCACCCGCAGCGGGGGGCGGGGAGGAAGAGACCCAGTACTTC.

The chain couples TRBV12-3 or TRBV12-4 to TRBJ2-7, with D hard to call. V lost 5 bases to trimming and J lost 3 bases, with 8 bases between them. This CDR3 contains 12 residues. The CDR3 loop reads CASSGRVYEQYF. The DNA for the CDR3 is TGTGCCAGCAGTGGTAGGGTCTACGAGCAGTACTTC.

This clonotype came up a few times. The genes are TRBV7-9 and TRBJ2-7; 8 bases are a match to TRBD1. From germline, CDR1 is SEHNR and CDR2 FQNEAQ (reference sequence). V trimming: 5 bases; J trimming: 9 bases; junction bases outside the gene matches: 15. The CDR3 sequence is 15 residues long. CDR3 bases: TGTGCCAGCAGCCATTCCGGGACAGGAACCCATGGGCAGTACTTC. This codes for CASSHSGTGTHGQYF.

This sequence joins TRBV5-1 and TRBJ2-5; D possibly corresponds to TRBD1 (6 bases). The CDR3 extends over 13 amino acids. Germline CDR1 is SGHRS and CDR2 is YFSETQ. V lost 1 base and J lost 5, with 9 bases in between. The CDR3 loop is CASSLYRAETQYF. The CDR3 nucleotides read TGCGCCAGCAGCTTGTACAGGGCTGAGACCCAGTACTTC.

The chain links TRBV5-1 to TRBJ2-3, with TRBD1 matching 10 bases. This CDR3 spans 16 amino acids. The germline gives CDR1 SGHRS, CDR2 YFSETQ. V lost 0 bases, J lost 5 bases, and 6 bases stayed unmatched. The DNA for the CDR3 is TGCGCCAGCAGCTTGGGGACAGGGGGACGCAAAGATACGCAGTATTTT. Translated: CASSLGTGGRKDTQYF.

The J gene is TRBJ1-5, the V gene TRBV12-3 or TRBV12-4; D not resolved. This CDR3 has 15 amino acids. Trimming removed 2 bases at V and 0 bases at J, with 8 bases between. CDR3 loop: CASSLSPYSNQPQHF. DNA for the CDR3: TGTGCCAGCAGTTTATCCCCCTATAGCAATCAGCCCCAGCATTTT.

This clonotype was counted only a few times. V gene TRBV4-3 combines with J gene TRBJ2-1; the D call may be TRBD1 or TRBD2 (6 bases each). Germline V gene sequence: CDR1 LGHNA, CDR2 YSLEER. This CDR3 is built from 18 residues. V was pared by 0 bases and J by 4 bases, with 19 bases between. CDR3 amino acids: CASSQDWGAGLRYNEQFF. The CDR3 coding sequence is TGCGCCAGCAGCCAAGATTGGGGGGCGGGCCTCCGATACAATGAGCAGTTCTTC.

This clonotype was detected only a few times. This chain connects TRBV20-1 to TRBJ2-3, with 8 bases identical to TRBD2. The CDR3 has 14 residues. The germline V gene encodes CDR1 DFQATT and CDR2 SNEGSKA (reference sequence). The V and J ends lost 4 bases and 4 bases, in that order; junction bases with no gene match: 7. The CDR3 sequence: CSATGGAKSDTQYF. The CDR3 DNA reads as TGCAGTGCTACCGGGGGGGCCAAATCAGATACGCAGTATTTT.

Details on this clonotype: This may stem from a read error, because a much larger clone lies one nucleotide away. The chain links TRBV10-3 to TRBJ2-1, with D perhaps TRBD1 (6 bases). This CDR3 has 14 amino acids. Germline V CDR1 and CDR2: ENHRY, SYGVKD. The CDR3 nucleotides read TGTGCCGTCAGTGACCGGGACATAGGGAATGAGCAGTTCTTC. This sequence encodes CAVSDRDIGNEQFF.

This clonotype was seen more than once but under ten times. The chain carries TRBV7-9 and TRBJ2-6; D not resolved. Germline V gene lookup returns CDR1 SEHNR and CDR2 FQNEAQ (reference sequence). The CDR3 contains 14 residues. Trimming stripped 8 bases from V and 1 base from J, with 9 bases between. CDR3 in amino acids: CASGTPSGANVLTF. The CDR3 DNA is TGTGCCAGCGGTACCCCATCTGGGGCCAACGTCCTGACTTTC.

This chain connects TRBV4-1 to TRBJ2-2, with D perhaps matching TRBD1 (5 bases). Germline lookup yields CDR1 MGHRA and CDR2 YSYEKL. The CDR3 is 15 amino acids. V was cut by 0 bases and J by 5 bases, with 10 bases left in between. CDR3 coding DNA: TGCGCCAGCAGCCAAGAACGTCAGGGAACCGGGGAGCTGTTTTTT. Amino acids: CASSQERQGTGELFF.

This clonotype was observed a handful of times. This sequence joins TRBV5-5 and TRBJ1-5; D gene ambiguous. The CDR3 runs 17 residues. Germline lookup yields CDR1 SGHKS and CDR2 YYEKEE (reference sequence). The germline V and J ends were trimmed by 0 bases and 2 bases, with 15 bases remaining between them. CDR3 in DNA: TGTGCCAGCAGCTTGGGCCAAGGGAGGGTTGGCAATCAGCCCCAGCATTTT. This codes for CASSLGQGRVGNQPQHF.

This clonotype was seen just once. CDR3 protein: CASSSGQATNEKLFF. DNA of the CDR3: TGTGCCAGCAGCTCCGGACAGGCAACTAATGAAAAACTGTTTTTT. The V gene is TRBV5-5, the J gene TRBJ1-4; 7 bases match TRBD1. V shed 3 bases, J shed 0 bases, and the junction held 2 bases outside the gene matches. The germline V gene encodes CDR1 SGHKS and CDR2 YYEKEE (reference sequence). The CDR3 extends over 15 amino acids.

CDR3 amino acids: CASSESLGYGYTF. The DNA of the CDR3 is TGTGCCAGCAGTGAATCTCTGGGCTATGGCTACACCTTC. The chain joins TRBV2 to TRBJ1-2, with unresolved D. V was shortened by 2 bases and J by 4 bases, with 8 bases between the two germline ends. CDR3 length: 13 amino acids. From germline, CDR1 is SNHLY and CDR2 FYNNEI.

The rearrangement joins TRBV7-9 to TRBJ1-1; D is undetermined. The CDR3 has 15 amino acids. Looked up from germline, CDR1 is SEHNR and CDR2 is FQNEAQ (reference sequence). V was shortened by 7 bases and J by 0 bases, with 15 bases between the two germline ends. Written as DNA, the CDR3 is TGTGCCAGCATTAAGTCAGGAAGCATGAACACTGAAGCTTTCTTT. This encodes CASIKSGSMNTEAFF.

The rearrangement links TRBV7-8 to TRBJ2-1, with D perhaps matching TRBD2 (7 bases). In germline, CDR1 is SGHVS, CDR2 FQNEAQ. This CDR3 is built from 19 residues. V was trimmed by 1 base and J by 6 bases, leaving 25 bases between them. This chain's CDR3 is CASSLGSGAGGGAINEQFF. CDR3 DNA: TGTGCCAGCAGCTTAGGGTCGGGGGCAGGTGGGGGGGCTATCAATGAGCAGTTCTTC.

The rearrangement uses TRBV11-2 and TRBJ1-6; 7 bases are a match to TRBD1. This CDR3 region has 15 residues. V dropped 6 bases and J dropped 7; count of bases not matched to a gene: 9. Germline V gene lookup returns CDR1 SGHAT and CDR2 FQNNGV. CDR3 amino acids: CASSQTGTENSPLHF. The DNA for the CDR3 is TGTGCCAGCAGTCAAACCGGGACAGAGAATTCACCCCTCCACTTT.

In its sample, this clonotype was seen a few times. V is TRBV4-1 and J is TRBJ2-7, with D possibly being TRBD1 (6 bases). V shed 0 bases and J shed 2 bases, with 11 bases lying between them. Germline assignment: CDR1 MGHRA and CDR2 YSYEKL. This CDR3 region has 15 residues. CDR3 amino acids: CASSQDGGQAYEQYF. CDR3 coding DNA: TGCGCCAGCAGCCAAGATGGGGGACAAGCCTACGAGCAGTACTTC.